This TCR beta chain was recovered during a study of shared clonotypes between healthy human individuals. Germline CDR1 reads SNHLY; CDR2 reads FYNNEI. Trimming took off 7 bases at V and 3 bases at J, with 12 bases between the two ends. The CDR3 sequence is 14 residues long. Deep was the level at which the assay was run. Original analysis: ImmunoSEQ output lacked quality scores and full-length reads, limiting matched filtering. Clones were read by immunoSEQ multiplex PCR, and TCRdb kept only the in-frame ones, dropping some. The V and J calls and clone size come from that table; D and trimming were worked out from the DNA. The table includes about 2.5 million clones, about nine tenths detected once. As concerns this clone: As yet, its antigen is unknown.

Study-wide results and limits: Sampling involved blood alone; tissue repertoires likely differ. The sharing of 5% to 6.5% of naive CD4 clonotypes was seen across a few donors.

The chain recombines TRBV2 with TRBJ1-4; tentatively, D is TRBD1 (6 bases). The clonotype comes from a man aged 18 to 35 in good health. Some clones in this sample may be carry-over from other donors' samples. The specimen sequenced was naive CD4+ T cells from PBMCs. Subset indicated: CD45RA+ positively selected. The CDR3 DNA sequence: TGTGCCAGCATGAGGGGGGGCTCTAATGAAAAACTGTTTTTT. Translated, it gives CASMRGGSNEKLFF.